The 2 T cell receptor beta chains below come from one sample, sequenced in a study of shared clonotypes between healthy human individuals. Terminally differentiated effector memory CD45RA+ cells were excluded from the naive CD8 cells, which were CD45RO-negative and positively selected for CCR7. Sequenced by immunoSEQ multiplex PCR; TCRdb stores in-frame clones only, minus some. The sample contains about 610,000 clones, 96% of which appear only once. The sample consisted of naive CD8+ T cells sorted from blood. Source of these receptors: a woman in her twenties or thirties in good health.

The chain joins TRBV28 to TRBJ2-7; D might be TRBD1 or TRBD2, each matching 5 bases. The length of the CDR3 is 13 residues. Deletions cut 4 bases from V and 1 base from J, with 8 bases between. Germline loops: CDR1 MDHEN, CDR2 SYDVKM. In DNA, the CDR3 is TGTGCCAGCAGTTGGGACGGATCCTACGAGCAGTACTTC. Amino acid sequence: CASSWDGSYEQYF.

J is TRBJ2-7 and V is TRBV11-2; D gene unclear. This CDR3 spans 14 amino acids. In germline, CDR1 is SGHAT, CDR2 FQNNGV. V lost 3 bases, J lost 0 bases, and 9 bases lay in between. The CDR3 spells CASSFPESSYEQYF. In DNA form, the CDR3 reads TGTGCCAGCAGCTTTCCCGAGAGCTCCTACGAGCAGTACTTC.